The clone carrying this T cell receptor (beta chain) has just one count. The CDR3 extends over 15 amino acids. Germline assignment: CDR1 SGHVS and CDR2 FQNEAQ. V lost 4 bases and J lost 4, with 16 bases in between. This entry comes from a study of T cell changes during pregnancy in multiple sclerosis. TCRdb's copy holds only in-frame clones and misses some; the assay was immunoSEQ multiplex PCR. This table holds 100,000 or so clones, approximately 90% found once. The sequencing here drew on peripheral blood, taken after pregnancy. The chain recombines TRBV7-8 with TRBJ1-2; weak D call: TRBD1 (6 bases). The receptor comes from a female donor with multiple sclerosis, enrolled in a pregnancy study. The CDR3 loop reads CASSSQADSRYGYTF. DNA for the CDR3: TGTGCCAGCAGCTCCCAAGCGGACAGCCGCTATGGCTACACCTTC.